These 29 T cell receptor beta chains came from one sample sequenced in a study of blood T cell repertoires in COVID-19. Some clones are missing from TCRdb's copy, which holds only in-frame ones; the method was immunoSEQ multiplex PCR. The table has 40,000 or so clones, around 90% seen once. Sequences were obtained from peripheral blood. The receptors shown here come from a man in his fifties with active COVID-19.

The gene calls are TRBV18 and TRBJ2-7, with 11 bases that match TRBD2. Trimming removed 6 bases from V and 4 bases from J; junction bases left unmatched: 5. This CDR3 has 14 residues. CDR1 KGHSH and CDR2 LQKENI come from the germline V gene. The CDR3 nucleotides read TGTGCCAGCTCCGAGACTAGCGGGGCTTACGAGCAGTACTTC. Translating gives CASSETSGAYEQYF.

This sequence joins TRBV20-1 and TRBJ2-7, with 15 bases identical to TRBD2. Germline assignment: CDR1 DFQATT and CDR2 SNEGSKA (reference sequence). There are 17 residues in the CDR3. V was pared by 3 bases and J by 0 bases, with 6 bases of the junction left unmatched. CDR3 sequence reads: CSASGGLAGGDSYEQYF. In DNA form, the CDR3 reads TGCAGTGCTAGTGGTGGACTAGCGGGAGGGGACTCCTACGAGCAGTACTTC.

This clone was observed a single time. The chain is built from TRBV5-4 and TRBJ1-1, with 7 bases lining up with TRBD1. The CDR3 totals 15 residues. Trimming cost V 6 bases and J 1 base; bases outside gene matches: 9. The V gene's germline CDR1 is SGHNT and CDR2 YYREEE (reference sequence). CDR3 region: CASTTGAFGNTEAFF. The CDR3 DNA reads TGTGCCAGCACCACAGGGGCGTTCGGGAACACTGAAGCTTTCTTT.

This chain uses TRBV5-6 with TRBJ1-5; the match to TRBD1 covers 10 bases. Germline loops: CDR1 SGHDT, CDR2 YYEEEE. The CDR3 is 14 residues long. Losses at the gene ends were 7 bases for V and 7 bases for J; bases not matched to a gene: 8. For the CDR3, the DNA is TGTGCCAGCGGTCTGACAGGGGGCACCCAGCCCCAGCATTTT. This encodes CASGLTGGTQPQHF.

Worth noting for this clone: Germline and junction disagree at one end, which may indicate a read error. The rearrangement uses TRBV7-9 and TRBJ1-1, with a tentative D call TRBD1 (6 bases). CDR1 is SEHNR and CDR2 is FQNEAQ in the germline V gene (reference sequence). This CDR3 spans 15 amino acids. Written as DNA, the CDR3 is TGTGCCAGCAGCTCCCTCAGGGGCGGGGGCCCTGAGGCTTTCTTT. Residues: CASSSLRGGGPEAFF.

This chain uses TRBV7-8 with TRBJ2-1, with a possible D match to TRBD1 (6 bases). The CDR3 is 13 amino acids. Trimming stripped 2 bases from V and 9 bases from J, with 11 bases between. Germline V CDR1 and CDR2: SGHVS, FQNEAQ. DNA of the CDR3: TGTGCCAGCAGCTTAAGGGGGACCGGTGAGCAGTTCTTC. Its translation is CASSLRGTGEQFF.

The rearrangement uses TRBV9 and TRBJ2-7; TRBD2 might be the D (6 bases). CDR1 and CDR2 (germline): SGDLS, YYNGEE. CDR3 length equals 14 residues. V was trimmed by 4 bases and J by 5 bases, leaving 16 bases between them. CDR3 sequence (DNA): TGTGCCAGCAGCCCCCAACGGGGAGGCCACGAGCAGTACTTC. It codes for CASSPQRGGHEQYF. The whole variable domain, remainder taken from reference TRBV9 and TRBJ2-7, is DSGVTQTPKHLITATGQRVTLRCSPRSGDLSVYWYQQSLDQGLQFLIQYYNGEERAKGNILERFSAQQFPDLHSELNLSSLELGDSALYFCASSPQRGGHEQYFGPGTRLTVT.

The rearrangement links TRBV11-3 to TRBJ2-7; TRBD2 agrees at 7 bases. This CDR3 is 17 amino acids long. With 5 bases clipped from V and 0 bases from J, the junction kept 13 bases outside the gene matches. Germline lookup yields CDR1 SGHNT and CDR2 YENEEA. The CDR3: CASSRYTGTTSSYEQYF. In DNA, the CDR3 is TGTGCCAGCAGCCGGTATACCGGGACTACGAGCTCCTACGAGCAGTACTTC.

The chain recombines TRBV19 with TRBJ2-1, with D unclear. The CDR3 consists of 12 residues. The V end was cut by 5 bases, the J end by 5 bases, with 7 bases between. Per germline, CDR1 LNHDA and CDR2 SQIVND (reference sequence). The CDR3 DNA follows: TGTGCCAGTAGTCCCTCTAACAATGAGCAGTTCTTC. It translates to CASSPSNNEQFF. The full variable domain, with the rest looked up from reference TRBV19 and TRBJ2-1, is DGGITQSPKYLFRKEGQNVTLSCEQNLNHDAMYWYRQDPGQGLRLIYYSQIVNDFQKGDIAEGYSVSREKKESFPLTVTSAQKNPTAFYLCASSPSNNEQFFGPGTRLTVL.

The chain uses TRBV3-1 (or the pseudogene TRBV3-2) and TRBJ2-1, with D uncertain. Germline V gene lookup returns CDR1 LGHDT and CDR2 YNNKEL (reference sequence). The CDR3 sequence is 12 residues long. V was clipped by 4 bases and J by 9 bases, with 10 bases between them. The CDR3 sequence: CASSPSSSEQFF. Written as DNA, the CDR3 is TGTGCCAGCAGCCCCTCTTCGAGTGAGCAGTTCTTC.

This chain joins TRBV7-3 and TRBJ2-1; 11 bases map to TRBD2. The ends lost 4 bases at V and 5 bases at J; junction bases unmatched: 4. From germline, CDR1 is SGHTA and CDR2 FQGTGA. CDR3 length: 15 amino acids. The CDR3 DNA reads TGTGCCAGCAGCTCCATAGCGGGAGGGGACAATGAGCAGTTCTTC. Its translation: CASSSIAGGDNEQFF.

This clone was counted between two and nine times. The chain carries TRBV14 and TRBJ1-2; D possibly corresponds to TRBD1 (5 bases). The CDR3 totals 13 residues. The V and J ends lost 1 base and 8 bases respectively, with 11 bases between them. CDR1 is SGHDN and CDR2 is FVKESK in the germline V gene. CDR3 coding DNA: TGTGCCAGCAGCCAAGTTCGCGGGGACGGCTACACCTTC. It translates to CASSQVRGDGYTF.

The CDR3: CASTRPPNYGYTF. For the CDR3, the DNA is TGTGCCAGCACCAGGCCTCCTAACTATGGCTACACCTTC. The chain joins TRBV28 to TRBJ1-2; D not certain. Trimming took 7 bases from V and 0 from J, leaving 9 bases between them. Germline V gene data show CDR1 as MDHEN and CDR2 as SYDVKM. CDR3 length equals 13 residues.

The chain joins TRBV12-3 or TRBV12-4 to TRBJ2-7, with D possibly TRBD2 on 5 matching bases. The V gene lost 2 bases and the J gene lost 7 bases, with 6 bases spanning the gap. The CDR3 totals 11 residues. The CDR3 nucleotides read TGTGCCAGCAGTTTAAGAGGGGAGCAGTACTTC. This encodes CASSLRGEQYF.

The chain couples TRBV5-1 to TRBJ2-7; 15 positions agree with TRBD2. The CDR3 runs 18 residues. Germline V gene sequence: CDR1 SGHRS, CDR2 YFSETQ. The V segment lost 4 bases and the J segment 9 bases; nucleotides outside the gene matches: 17. The CDR3 reads CASSAPGQGGLAGGMQYF. CDR3 sequence (DNA): TGCGCCAGCAGCGCCCCGGGACAGGGGGGACTAGCGGGAGGTATGCAGTACTTC.

This clone was seen a single time. This sequence joins TRBV7-9 and TRBJ1-4; 7 bases are shared with TRBD1. Germline V gene sequence: CDR1 SEHNR, CDR2 FQNEAQ (reference sequence). The CDR3 runs to 17 residues. The ends lost 5 bases at V and 8 bases at J; junction bases unmatched: 17. DNA of the CDR3: TGTGCCAGCAGCAACCCGTGGGACAGCGGGAGTAGCGAAAAACTGTTTTTT. It translates to CASSNPWDSGSSEKLFF.

The chain joins TRBV7-9 to TRBJ2-1; D uncertain. V lost 5 bases and J 8 bases, leaving 7 bases between the germline ends. CDR3 length: 11 amino acids. Germline V gene data show CDR1 as SEHNR and CDR2 as FQNEAQ (reference sequence). CDR3 in DNA: TGTGCCAGCAGCCCCCTAGATGAGCAGTTCTTC. Amino acids: CASSPLDEQFF.

V is TRBV6-5 and J is TRBJ2-5; possible D gene TRBD2, 6 bases. This CDR3 has 11 residues. CDR1 is MNHEY, CDR2 SVGAGI, per germline. V dropped 9 bases and J dropped 6 bases, with 11 bases sitting between them. Here the CDR3 DNA reads TGTGCCAGGGAGGGCTCGAAGACCCAGTACTTC. Amino acid sequence: CAREGSKTQYF.

The chain uses TRBV7-6 and TRBJ1-1; D possibly corresponds to TRBD1 (6 bases). Trimming stripped 5 bases from V and 4 bases from J, with 14 bases between. The CDR3 length is 14 residues. CDR1 and CDR2 (germline): SGHVS, FNYEAQ. CDR3 in DNA: TGTGCCAGCAGCCCACAAGGGGGGGCCACTGAAGCTTTCTTT. As protein: CASSPQGGATEAFF.

The chain couples TRBV5-1 to TRBJ1-1; no clear D. Trimming removed 2 bases from V and 3 bases from J, with 5 bases in between. Per the germline V gene, CDR1 is SGHRS and CDR2 is YFSETQ. The CDR3 runs to 12 residues. DNA for the CDR3: TGCGCCAGCAGCTTCGGGGACACTGAAGCTTTCTTT. Protein product: CASSFGDTEAFF.

The CDR3 region is CSVGTGYTGELFF. The CDR3 nucleotides are TGCAGCGTTGGGACAGGGTACACCGGGGAGCTGTTTTTT. The V and J genes are TRBV29-1 and TRBJ2-2; 8 bases map to TRBD1. The V and J ends lost 4 bases and 3 bases, in that order; junction bases with no gene match: 1. The length of the CDR3 is 13 residues. Germline CDR1 is SQVTM and CDR2 is ANQGSEA.

The chain employs TRBV20-1 and TRBJ2-1; weak D call: TRBD2 (7 bases). This CDR3 spans 13 amino acids. V was cut by 3 bases and J by 8 bases, with 14 bases left in between. CDR1 and CDR2 from the germline V gene are DFQATT and SNEGSKA (reference sequence). CDR3 region: CSASFGGPDEQFF. CDR3 coding DNA: TGCAGTGCTAGTTTCGGGGGGCCCGATGAGCAGTTCTTC.

The gene calls are TRBV2 and TRBJ2-1; 13 bases map to TRBD2. The CDR3 length is 15 residues. Germline values: CDR1 SNHLY, CDR2 FYNNEI. The J segment lost 1 base and the V segment lost 6 bases, leaving 0 bases of the junction unmatched. CDR3 in DNA: TGTGCCAGCAGACTAGCGGGAGGGTCCTACAATGAGCAGTTCTTC. This sequence encodes CASRLAGGSYNEQFF.

J is TRBJ1-2 and V is TRBV5-4; 7 positions agree with TRBD1. The V and J ends lost 3 bases and 8 bases, in that order; junction bases with no gene match: 10. The length of the CDR3 is 14 residues. Germline V CDR1 and CDR2: SGHNT, YYREEE (reference sequence). CDR3 residues: CASSWEGTESGYTF. The CDR3 bases are TGTGCCAGCAGCTGGGAAGGGACAGAATCAGGCTACACCTTC.

Comments on this clone: Other DNA sequences of this sample code for an identical CDR3. The chain combines TRBV14 with TRBJ1-4; weak D call: TRBD1 (6 bases). CDR1 is SGHDN and CDR2 is FVKESK in the germline V gene. Trimming stripped 3 bases from V and 4 bases from J, with 15 bases between. The CDR3 is 16 residues long. CDR3 region: CASSHLPQGFNEKLFF. The CDR3, as DNA: TGTGCCAGCAGCCACCTCCCACAGGGTTTTAATGAAAAACTGTTTTTT.

The chain uses TRBV27 and TRBJ2-7; perhaps TRBD2 as D (6 bases). With 2 bases removed from V and 3 bases from J, the gap between germline ends came to 8 bases. Looked up from germline, CDR1 is MNHEY and CDR2 is SMNVEV (reference sequence). This CDR3 comprises 13 residues. The CDR3 nucleotides read TGTGCCAGCAGTTTAGGAGGGATCTACGAGCAGTACTTC. It encodes CASSLGGIYEQYF.

The V gene is TRBV12-3 or TRBV12-4, the J gene TRBJ2-1, with D hard to call. The CDR3 consists of 13 residues. The germline V and J ends were trimmed by 5 bases and 0 bases, with 5 bases remaining between them. Here the CDR3 DNA reads TGTGCCAGCAGTGCCAGCTCCTACAATGAGCAGTTCTTC. Protein: CASSASSYNEQFF.

Written as DNA, the CDR3 is TGTGCCAGCAGCGACCCGGGACAGGGGAACACCGGGGAGCTGTTTTTT. Amino acid sequence: CASSDPGQGNTGELFF. This sequence joins TRBV9 and TRBJ2-2, with 9 nucleotides matching TRBD1. The CDR3 is 16 residues long. Germline V gene lookup returns CDR1 SGDLS and CDR2 YYNGEE. The ends lost 3 bases at V and 1 base at J; junction bases unmatched: 4.

The chain uses TRBV28 and TRBJ2-3; D is undetermined. The ends were cut back, 7 bases at V and 0 bases at J, with 14 bases in the middle. This CDR3 has 15 amino acids. CDR1 and CDR2 (germline): MDHEN, SYDVKM. As DNA, the CDR3 is TGTGCCAGCATTTTCGCCTATACTAGCACAGATACGCAGTATTTT. Translating gives CASIFAYTSTDTQYF.